These 10 T cell receptor beta chains share one sample of origin, sequenced in a study of T cells after yellow fever vaccination. TCRdb reprocessed the 5' RACE reads with MiXCR, giving one entry per CDR3 protein. The table includes 300,000 to 350,000 distinct CDR3 sequences, around 4.5% detected once. Specimen: PBMCs, collected 15 days after the yellow fever booster vaccination. Source of these receptors: a man between 18 and 35 years old who received the YFV17D yellow fever vaccine.

The chain recombines TRBV5-1 with TRBJ1-5, with D possibly being TRBD1 (5 bases). CDR3 length equals 15 residues. Trimming took off 0 bases at V and 6 bases at J, with 13 bases between the two ends. The germline V gene encodes CDR1 SGHRS and CDR2 YFSETQ. Here the CDR3 DNA reads TGCGCCAGCAGCTTGGGGCAGGGTGAAGGTCAGCCCCAGCATTTT. Amino acids: CASSLGQGEGQPQHF.

The table lists this clonotype with many counts. The chain is built from TRBV5-1 and TRBJ1-2; a weak D match, TRBD1 (6 bases). Germline V gene sequence: CDR1 SGHRS, CDR2 YFSETQ. Between the trimmed V and J ends, which lost 4 bases and 4 bases, there was a span of 17 bases. This CDR3 has 15 residues. The CDR3: CASSGDRPRVYGYTF. CDR3 nucleotide sequence: TGCGCCAGCAGCGGTGACAGGCCGCGGGTCTATGGCTACACCTTC.

This clonotype appeared many times. The chain employs TRBV6-5 and TRBJ2-1; D is perhaps TRBD2 (5 bases). Germline V gives CDR1 MNHEY, CDR2 SVGAGI. Trimming left V 3 bases short and J 6 bases short, with 12 bases between. The CDR3 covers 14 residues. The CDR3 nucleotides are TGTGCCAGCAGTTATGTCCTAAGCGGCAATGAGCAGTTCTTC. Protein sequence: CASSYVLSGNEQFF.

This clonotype was counted between two and nine times. The genes are TRBV27 and TRBJ2-5; 7 nucleotides match TRBD2. CDR1 MNHEY and CDR2 SMNVEV come from the germline V gene (reference sequence). The junction had 4 bases not matched to a gene; V was cut back by 2 bases and J by 1 base. This CDR3 contains 15 residues. The CDR3 nucleotides are TGTGCCAGCAGTTTAGTGGGGGGGATCCAAGAGACCCAGTACTTC. The encoded protein is CASSLVGGIQETQYF.

This clonotype appeared a few times. The chain combines TRBV7-6 with TRBJ2-5; tentative D call: TRBD1 (6 bases). Deletions cut 3 bases from V and 1 base from J, with 9 bases between. CDR1 SGHVS and CDR2 FNYEAQ come from the germline V gene. The CDR3 runs 14 residues. The CDR3 region is CASSFRGIQETQYF. In DNA, the CDR3 is TGTGCCAGCAGCTTCAGGGGAATCCAAGAGACCCAGTACTTC. The variable domain in full, completed from reference TRBV7-6 and TRBJ2-5, reads GAGVSQSPRYKVTKRGQDVALRCDPISGHVSLYWYRQALGQGPEFLTYFNYEAQQDKSGLPNDRFSAERPEGSISTLTIQRTEQRDSAMYRCASSFRGIQETQYFGPGTRLLVL.

This clonotype was seen a handful of times. The J gene is TRBJ1-6, the V gene TRBV5-1; D is ambiguous. The length of the CDR3 is 17 residues. CDR1 and CDR2 from the germline V gene are SGHRS and YFSETQ. V gave up 2 bases and J gave up 0 bases, with 12 bases separating them. The CDR3, as DNA: TGCGCCAGCAGCTTTGACCTTTTAAGCTCCTATAATTCACCCCTCCACTTT. Translated: CASSFDLLSSYNSPLHF.

This clonotype has more than one count but fewer than ten. The chain combines TRBV6-2 or TRBV6-3 with TRBJ2-3; possibly TRBD2 for D (6 bases). The CDR3 covers 17 residues. Trimming cost V 0 bases and J 0 bases, with 13 bases left between them. In germline, CDR1 is MNHEY, CDR2 SVGEGT. CDR3 DNA: TGTGCCAGCAGTTACTCGATAGCGGAGTCTAGCACAGATACGCAGTATTTT. Encoded protein: CASSYSIAESSTDTQYF.

The chain recombines TRBV5-1 with TRBJ2-3, with a possible D match to TRBD2 (6 bases). The CDR3 is 15 amino acids. V gave up 1 base and J gave up 4 bases, with 13 bases separating them. Looked up from germline, CDR1 is SGHRS and CDR2 is YFSETQ. CDR3 region: CASSLYTLAADTQYF. In nucleotides, the CDR3 is TGCGCCAGCAGCTTGTACACTTTAGCGGCAGATACGCAGTATTTT.

In this sample, this clonotype turned up many times. This sequence joins TRBV6-6 and TRBJ2-1; the match to TRBD1 covers 7 bases. Germline CDR1 MNHNY, CDR2 SVGAGI (reference sequence). The CDR3 covers 12 residues. Trimming at V came to 5 bases and at J to 10 bases, leaving 5 bases not matched to a gene. In nucleotides, the CDR3 is TGTGCCAGCAGTGGTTGGGACAGAGAGCAGTTCTTC. It is translated as CASSGWDREQFF.

The gene calls are TRBV21-1 and TRBJ1-1; the table's D call TRBD1 went unverified against the DNA. TRBV21-1 constitutes a pseudogene. CDR3 length: 15 residues. The CDR3 region has the DNA TGTGCCAGCAGCCGGGACAGGGAAACTTGGGCTGAAGCTTTCTTT. This gives the protein CASSRDRETWAEAFF.